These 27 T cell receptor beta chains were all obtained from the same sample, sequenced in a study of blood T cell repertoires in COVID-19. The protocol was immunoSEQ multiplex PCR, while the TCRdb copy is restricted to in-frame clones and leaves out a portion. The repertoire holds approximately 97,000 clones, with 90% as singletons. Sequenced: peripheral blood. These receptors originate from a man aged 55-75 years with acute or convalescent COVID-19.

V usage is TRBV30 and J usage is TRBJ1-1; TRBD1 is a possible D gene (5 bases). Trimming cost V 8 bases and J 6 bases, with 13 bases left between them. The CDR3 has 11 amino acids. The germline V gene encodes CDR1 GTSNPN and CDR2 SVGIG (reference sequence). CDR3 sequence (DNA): TGTGCCGTACGACAGACCCCTGAAGCTTTCTTT. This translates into CAVRQTPEAFF.

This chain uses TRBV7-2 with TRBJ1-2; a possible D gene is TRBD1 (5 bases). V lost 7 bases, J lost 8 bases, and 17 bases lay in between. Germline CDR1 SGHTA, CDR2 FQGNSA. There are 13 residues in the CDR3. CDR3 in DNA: TGTGCCAGCATCCCCTGGGGGGGGGACGGCTACACCTTC. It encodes CASIPWGGDGYTF. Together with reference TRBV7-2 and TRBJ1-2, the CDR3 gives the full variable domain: GAGVSQSPSNKVTEKGKDVELRCDPISGHTALYWYRQSLGQGLEFLIYFQGNSAPDKSGLPSDRFSAERTGGSVSTLTIQRTQQEDSAVYLCASIPWGGDGYTFGSGTRLTVV.

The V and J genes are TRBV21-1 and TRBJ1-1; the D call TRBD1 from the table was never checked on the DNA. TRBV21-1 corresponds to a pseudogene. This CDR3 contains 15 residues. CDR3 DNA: TGTGCCAGCAGCAAAGTTCGCAGGTCCCGAACTGAAGCTTTCTTT. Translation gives CASSKVRRSRTEAFF.

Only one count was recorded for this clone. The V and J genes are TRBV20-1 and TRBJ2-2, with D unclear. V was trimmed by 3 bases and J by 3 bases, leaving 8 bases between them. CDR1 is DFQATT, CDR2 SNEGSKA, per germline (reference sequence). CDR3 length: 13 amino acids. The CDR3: CSASGPDTGELFF. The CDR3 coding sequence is TGCAGTGCTAGTGGCCCGGACACCGGGGAGCTGTTTTTT.

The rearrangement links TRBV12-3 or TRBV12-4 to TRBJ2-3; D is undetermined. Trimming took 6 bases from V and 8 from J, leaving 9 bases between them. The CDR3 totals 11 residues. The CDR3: CASSRVGTQYF. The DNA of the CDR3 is TGTGCCAGCAGCCGGGTTGGTACGCAGTATTTT.

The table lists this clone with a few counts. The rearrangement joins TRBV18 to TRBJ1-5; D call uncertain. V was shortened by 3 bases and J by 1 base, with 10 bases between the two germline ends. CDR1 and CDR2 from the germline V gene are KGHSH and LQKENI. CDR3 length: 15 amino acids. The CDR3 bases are TGTGCCAGCTCACCCCAGACCAGGAGCAATCAGCCCCAGCATTTT. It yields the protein CASSPQTRSNQPQHF.

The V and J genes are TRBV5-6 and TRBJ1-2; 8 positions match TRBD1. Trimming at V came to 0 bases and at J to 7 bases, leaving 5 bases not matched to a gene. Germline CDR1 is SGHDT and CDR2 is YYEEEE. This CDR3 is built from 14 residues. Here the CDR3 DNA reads TGTGCCAGCAGCTTGGTTGCAGGGGGCTCTGGCTACACCTTC. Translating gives CASSLVAGGSGYTF.

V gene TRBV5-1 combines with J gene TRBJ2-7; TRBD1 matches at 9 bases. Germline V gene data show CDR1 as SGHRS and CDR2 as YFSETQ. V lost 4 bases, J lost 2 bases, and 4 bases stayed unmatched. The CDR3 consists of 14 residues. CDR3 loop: CASSHRGHPYEQYF. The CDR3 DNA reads TGCGCCAGCAGCCACAGGGGGCACCCCTACGAGCAGTACTTC.

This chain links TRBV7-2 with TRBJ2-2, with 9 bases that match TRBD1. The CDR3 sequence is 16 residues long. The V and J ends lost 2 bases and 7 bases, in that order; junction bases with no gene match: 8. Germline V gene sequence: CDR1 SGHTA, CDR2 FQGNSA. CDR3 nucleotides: TGTGCCAGCAGCTTACTTACAGGGGGCGAGGGCGGGGAGCTGTTTTTT. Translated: CASSLLTGGEGGELFF. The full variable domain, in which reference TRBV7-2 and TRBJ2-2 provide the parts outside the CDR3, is GAGVSQSPSNKVTEKGKDVELRCDPISGHTALYWYRQSLGQGLEFLIYFQGNSAPDKSGLPSDRFSAERTGGSVSTLTIQRTQQEDSAVYLCASSLLTGGEGGELFFGEGSRLTVL.

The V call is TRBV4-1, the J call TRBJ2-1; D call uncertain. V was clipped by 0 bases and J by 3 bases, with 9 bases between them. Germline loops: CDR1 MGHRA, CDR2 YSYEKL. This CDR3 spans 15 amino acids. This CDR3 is CASSQDRQYYNEQFF. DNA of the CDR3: TGCGCCAGCAGCCAAGATCGCCAGTACTACAATGAGCAGTTCTTC.

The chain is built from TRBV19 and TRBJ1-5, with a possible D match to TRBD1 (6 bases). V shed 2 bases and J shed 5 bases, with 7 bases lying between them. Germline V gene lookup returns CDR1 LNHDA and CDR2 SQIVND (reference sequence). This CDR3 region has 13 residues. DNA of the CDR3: TGTGCCAGTAGTATAAACAGGGATCAGCCCCAGCATTTT. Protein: CASSINRDQPQHF.

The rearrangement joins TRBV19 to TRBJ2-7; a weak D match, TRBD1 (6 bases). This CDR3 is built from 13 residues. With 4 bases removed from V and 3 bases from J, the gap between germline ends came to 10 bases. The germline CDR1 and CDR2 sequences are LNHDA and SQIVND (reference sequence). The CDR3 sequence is CASSRDRYYEQYF. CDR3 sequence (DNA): TGTGCCAGTAGTAGAGACAGGTACTACGAGCAGTACTTC. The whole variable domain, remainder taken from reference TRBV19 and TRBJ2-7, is DGGITQSPKYLFRKEGQNVTLSCEQNLNHDAMYWYRQDPGQGLRLIYYSQIVNDFQKGDIAEGYSVSREKKESFPLTVTSAQKNPTAFYLCASSRDRYYEQYFGPGTRLTVT.

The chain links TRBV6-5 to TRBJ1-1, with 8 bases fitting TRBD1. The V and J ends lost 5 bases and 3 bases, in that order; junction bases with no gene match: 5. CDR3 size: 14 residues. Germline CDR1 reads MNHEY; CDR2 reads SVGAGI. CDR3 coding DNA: TGTGCCAGCAGTCTTTACAGGGGGGACACTGAAGCTTTCTTT. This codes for CASSLYRGDTEAFF.

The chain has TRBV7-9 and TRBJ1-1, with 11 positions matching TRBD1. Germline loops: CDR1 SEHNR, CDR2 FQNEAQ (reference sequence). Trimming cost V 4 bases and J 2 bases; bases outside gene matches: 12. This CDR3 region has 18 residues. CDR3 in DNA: TGTGCCAGCAGCTCCCGGACAGGGGGCATTACGGAAAACACTGAAGCTTTCTTT. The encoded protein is CASSSRTGGITENTEAFF.

The CDR3 coding sequence is TGTGCCAGCAGTCCACAGGGGGCAGCTAATGAAAAACTGTTTTTT. Amino acid sequence: CASSPQGAANEKLFF. This chain connects TRBV27 to TRBJ1-4; 9 bases line up with TRBD1. This CDR3 spans 15 amino acids. After removal of 5 bases from V and 3 bases from J, the junction contained 4 bases not matched to a gene. Germline V gene data show CDR1 as MNHEY and CDR2 as SMNVEV (reference sequence). The full variable domain, rest sourced from reference TRBV27 and TRBJ1-4, is EAQVTQNPRYLITVTGKKLTVTCSQNMNHEYMSWYRQDPGLGLRQIYYSMNVEVTDKGDVPEGYKVSRKEKRNFPLILESPSPNQTSLYFCASSPQGAANEKLFFGSGTQLSVL.

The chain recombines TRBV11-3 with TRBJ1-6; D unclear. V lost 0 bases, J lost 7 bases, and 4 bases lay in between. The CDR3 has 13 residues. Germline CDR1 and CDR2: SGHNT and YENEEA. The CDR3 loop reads CASSLDKNSPLHF. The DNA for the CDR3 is TGTGCCAGCAGCTTAGACAAAAATTCACCCCTCCACTTT.

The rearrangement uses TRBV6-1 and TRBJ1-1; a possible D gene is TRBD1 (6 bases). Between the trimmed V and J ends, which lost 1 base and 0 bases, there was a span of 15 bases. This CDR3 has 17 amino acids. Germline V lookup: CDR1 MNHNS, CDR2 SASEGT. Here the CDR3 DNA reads TGTGCCAGCAGTGAAGTGGAGGGGGGGCTCATGAACACTGAAGCTTTCTTT. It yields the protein CASSEVEGGLMNTEAFF.

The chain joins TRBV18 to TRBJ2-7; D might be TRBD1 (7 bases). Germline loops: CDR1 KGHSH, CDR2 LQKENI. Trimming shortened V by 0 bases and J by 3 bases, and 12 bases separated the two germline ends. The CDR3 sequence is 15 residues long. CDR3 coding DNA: TGTGCCAGCTCACCACCTGCGGGACAGCTCTACGAGCAGTACTTC. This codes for CASSPPAGQLYEQYF.

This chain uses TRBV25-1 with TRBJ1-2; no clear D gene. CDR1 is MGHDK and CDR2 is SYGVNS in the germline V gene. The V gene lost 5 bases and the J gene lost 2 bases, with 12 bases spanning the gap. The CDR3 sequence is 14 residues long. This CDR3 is CASSSPRRNYGYTF. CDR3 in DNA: TGTGCCAGCAGTTCACCACGTCGGAACTATGGCTACACCTTC.

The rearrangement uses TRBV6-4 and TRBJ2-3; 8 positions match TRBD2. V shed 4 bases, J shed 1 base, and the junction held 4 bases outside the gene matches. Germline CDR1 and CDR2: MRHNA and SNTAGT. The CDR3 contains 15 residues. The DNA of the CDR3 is TGTGCCAGCAGTGGCTCAGCGGGGGGCACAGATACGCAGTATTTT. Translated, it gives CASSGSAGGTDTQYF.

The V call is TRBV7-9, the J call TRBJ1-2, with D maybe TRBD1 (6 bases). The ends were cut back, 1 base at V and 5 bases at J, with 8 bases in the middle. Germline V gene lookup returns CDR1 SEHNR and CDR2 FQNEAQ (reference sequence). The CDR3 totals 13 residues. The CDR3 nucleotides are TGTGCCAGCAGCTTAGAGGGGGGGTATGGCTACACCTTC. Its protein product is CASSLEGGYGYTF.

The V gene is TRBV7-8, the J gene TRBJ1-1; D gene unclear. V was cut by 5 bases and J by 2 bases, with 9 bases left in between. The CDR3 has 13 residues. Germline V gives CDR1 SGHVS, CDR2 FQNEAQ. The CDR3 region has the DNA TGTGCCAGCAGCATAACAGAAAACACTGAAGCTTTCTTT. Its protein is CASSITENTEAFF.

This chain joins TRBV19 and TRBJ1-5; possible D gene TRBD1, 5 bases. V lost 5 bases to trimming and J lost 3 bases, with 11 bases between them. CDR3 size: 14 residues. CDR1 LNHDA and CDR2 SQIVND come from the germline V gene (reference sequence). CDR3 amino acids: CASSYDSNNQPQHF. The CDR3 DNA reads TGTGCCAGTAGTTATGACAGCAACAATCAGCCCCAGCATTTT.

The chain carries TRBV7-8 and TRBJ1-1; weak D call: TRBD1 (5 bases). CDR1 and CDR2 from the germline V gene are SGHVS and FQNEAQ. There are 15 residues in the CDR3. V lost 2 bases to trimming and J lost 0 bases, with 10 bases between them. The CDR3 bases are TGTGCCAGCAGCTTAAAGCGGGGGATGAACACTGAAGCTTTCTTT. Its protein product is CASSLKRGMNTEAFF. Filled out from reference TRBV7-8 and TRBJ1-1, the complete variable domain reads GAGVSQSPRYKVAKRGQDVALRCDPISGHVSLFWYQQALGQGPEFLTYFQNEAQLDKSGLPSDRFFAERPEGSVSTLKIQRTQQEDSAVYLCASSLKRGMNTEAFFGQGTRLTVV.

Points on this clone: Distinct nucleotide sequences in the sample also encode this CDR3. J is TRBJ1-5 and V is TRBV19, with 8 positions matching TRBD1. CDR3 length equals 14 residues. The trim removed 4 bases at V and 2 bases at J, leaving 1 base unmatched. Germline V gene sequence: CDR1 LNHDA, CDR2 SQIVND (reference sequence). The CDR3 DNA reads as TGTGCCAGTAGTACGACAGGGGGCAATCAGCCCCAGCATTTT. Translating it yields CASSTTGGNQPQHF.

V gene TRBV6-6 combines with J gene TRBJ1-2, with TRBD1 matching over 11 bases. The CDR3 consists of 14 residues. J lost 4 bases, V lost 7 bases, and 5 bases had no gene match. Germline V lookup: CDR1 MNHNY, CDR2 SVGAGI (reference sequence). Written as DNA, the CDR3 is TGTGCCAGCACCTCAGGACAGGGGGCCTATGGCTACACCTTC. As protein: CASTSGQGAYGYTF.

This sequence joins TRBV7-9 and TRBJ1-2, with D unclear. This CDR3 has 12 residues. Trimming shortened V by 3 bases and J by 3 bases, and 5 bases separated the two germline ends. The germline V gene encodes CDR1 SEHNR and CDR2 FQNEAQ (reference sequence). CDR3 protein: CASSLADYGYTF. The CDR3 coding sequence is TGTGCCAGCAGCTTGGCGGACTATGGCTACACCTTC.